This entry describes one TCR beta chain. In the authors' methods: For nucleated cells, counts were estimated from reference gene primer amplification. Only in-frame clones appear in the TCRdb table, and some are missing; sequencing was by immunoSEQ multiplex PCR. The V and J calls and clone size come from that table; D and trimming were worked out from the DNA. Of about 230,000 clones in the sample, approximately 87% are singletons; the top ten hold approximately 2.6%. These data belong to a study of blood T cell repertoires in COVID-19. Study-wide context: Italy, Spain and the United States were the sources of the convalescent and acute COVID-19 samples.

This receptor was taken from a woman aged 70-85 years with active or convalescent COVID-19. Sequenced: peripheral blood.

The CDR3 reads CASNRQNTEAFF. As DNA, the CDR3 is TGTGCCAGCAATCGACAGAACACTGAAGCTTTCTTT. The chain couples TRBV6-5 to TRBJ1-1; D is unclear. This CDR3 is built from 12 residues. The germline V and J ends were trimmed by 7 bases and 1 base, with 7 bases remaining between them. CDR1 and CDR2 from the germline V gene are MNHEY and SVGAGI.